A single sample gave rise to the 21 T cell receptor beta chains below, sequenced in a study of T cell responses to AZD1222 COVID-19 vaccine. Here immunoSEQ multiplex PCR was the method, and the copy in TCRdb shows in-frame clones only, minus some. The table has 150,000 to 160,000 clones, roughly nine tenths seen once. The sequenced sample was peripheral blood, obtained on day 0 of AZD1222 vaccination. Receptors were obtained from an adult in good health.

The genes are TRBV18 and TRBJ1-4; no reliable D call. CDR3 length: 15 amino acids. Between the trimmed V and J ends, which lost 6 bases and 6 bases, there was a span of 17 bases. Looked up from germline, CDR1 is KGHSH and CDR2 is LQKENI. This CDR3 is CASSVLGVGDEKLFF. CDR3 in DNA: TGTGCCAGCTCCGTATTAGGAGTTGGGGATGAAAAACTGTTTTTT. Variable domain in full (rest from reference TRBV18 and TRBJ1-4): NAGVMQNPRHLVRRRGQEARLRCSPMKGHSHVYWYRQLPEEGLKFMVYLQKENIIDESGMPKERFSAEFPKEGPSILRIQQVVRGDSAAYFCASSVLGVGDEKLFFGSGTQLSVL.

V usage is TRBV30 and J usage is TRBJ2-5; D is uncertain. The CDR3 is 11 residues long. V lost 1 base, J lost 5 bases, and 5 bases lay in between. The germline V gene has CDR1 GTSNPN and CDR2 SVGIG (reference sequence). CDR3 sequence reads: CAWSGRETQYF. The CDR3 DNA reads TGTGCCTGGAGTGGGCGGGAGACCCAGTACTTC.

The V call is TRBV20-1, the J call TRBJ1-2, with unresolved D. The V end was cut by 0 bases, the J end by 7 bases, with 3 bases between. Germline assignment: CDR1 DFQATT and CDR2 SNEGSKA (reference sequence). CDR3 length equals 10 residues. CDR3 in DNA: TGCAGTGCTAGAGACAGTGGCTACACCTTC. Its translation is CSARDSGYTF.

The CDR3: CAWSPGGTEAFF. The CDR3, as DNA: TGTGCCTGGAGTCCCGGGGGTACTGAAGCTTTCTTT. The gene calls are TRBV30 and TRBJ1-1; TRBD1 might be the D (5 bases). V gave up 2 bases and J gave up 5 bases, with 9 bases separating them. CDR3 length: 12 amino acids. Germline assignment: CDR1 GTSNPN and CDR2 SVGIG (reference sequence).

The rearrangement uses TRBV11-2 and TRBJ1-2, with 11 bases matching TRBD1. V was pared by 5 bases and J by 7 bases, with 12 bases of the junction left unmatched. This CDR3 has 16 amino acids. Germline V gives CDR1 SGHAT, CDR2 FQNNGV. Here the CDR3 reads CASSPRPDRGLSGYTF. CDR3 bases: TGTGCCAGCAGCCCACGCCCGGACAGGGGGCTTAGTGGCTACACCTTC.

The V and J genes are TRBV5-4 and TRBJ2-5; TRBD1 matches at 7 bases. This CDR3 region has 15 residues. V shed 2 bases and J 3 bases; nucleotides not matched to a gene: 7. Looked up from germline, CDR1 is SGHNT and CDR2 is YYREEE (reference sequence). The CDR3 nucleotides read TGTGCCAGCAGCTTTGCAGGGGACAGAAAAGAGACCCAGTACTTC. Amino acid sequence: CASSFAGDRKETQYF.

The rearrangement uses TRBV5-1 and TRBJ1-6; 11 positions agree with TRBD1. Losses at the gene ends were 1 base for V and 7 bases for J; bases not matched to a gene: 4. This CDR3 region has 16 residues. Germline V gene data show CDR1 as SGHRS and CDR2 as YFSETQ. The CDR3 DNA reads as TGCGCCAGCAGCTTGACCGGGACAGGGGGGAATTCACCCCTCCACTTT. Translating gives CASSLTGTGGNSPLHF.

This chain joins TRBV11-2 and TRBJ2-1; a weak D match, TRBD2 (6 bases). V lost 8 bases, J lost 0 bases, and 14 bases lay in between. The CDR3 contains 15 residues. CDR1 and CDR2 from the germline V gene are SGHAT and FQNNGV. CDR3 DNA sequence: TGTGCCAGCCCGGGGCGGGGCGCCTCCTACAATGAGCAGTTCTTC. It encodes CASPGRGASYNEQFF. Looking up the rest from reference TRBV11-2 and TRBJ2-1 gives the full variable domain: EAGVAQSPRYKIIEKRQSVAFWCNPISGHATLYWYQQILGQGPKLLIQFQNNGVVDDSQLPKDRFSAERLKGVDSTLKIQPAKLEDSAVYLCASPGRGASYNEQFFGPGTRLTVL.

The CDR3 region is CASSRTALYEQYF. In DNA, the CDR3 is TGTGCCAGCAGCCGGACAGCTCTCTACGAGCAGTACTTC. J is TRBJ2-7 and V is TRBV6-2 or TRBV6-3; D possibly corresponds to TRBD1 (6 bases). The germline V gene encodes CDR1 MNHEY and CDR2 SVGEGT. V shed 6 bases and J shed 3 bases, with 12 bases lying between them. The CDR3 consists of 13 residues.

This chain links TRBV5-1 with TRBJ1-5; D not resolved. Germline V gives CDR1 SGHRS, CDR2 YFSETQ. The germline V and J ends were trimmed by 1 base and 6 bases, with 5 bases remaining between them. The CDR3 contains 12 residues. CDR3 in DNA: TGCGCCAGCAGCTTGATGGGTCAGCCCCAGCATTTT. Translated: CASSLMGQPQHF.

V and J are TRBV10-2 and TRBJ2-7; D is possibly TRBD1 (5 bases). The germline gives CDR1 WSHSY, CDR2 SAAADI. With 8 bases removed from V and 3 bases from J, the gap between germline ends came to 14 bases. The CDR3 is made up of 13 amino acids. The CDR3 DNA sequence: TGCGCCAGCTCTACAGGTCCCGGCTACGAGCAGTACTTC. The encoded protein is CASSTGPGYEQYF.

This clone was observed a single time. This chain uses TRBV27 with TRBJ1-2; a possible D gene is TRBD1 (5 bases). CDR3 length: 15 amino acids. V was pared by 5 bases and J by 8 bases, with 21 bases between. Germline CDR1 MNHEY, CDR2 SMNVEV (reference sequence). CDR3 amino acids: CASSPRALPEVGYTF. The CDR3 coding sequence is TGTGCCAGCAGTCCCAGGGCTCTGCCGGAGGTCGGCTACACCTTC.

The V call is TRBV25-1, the J call TRBJ1-6; possible D gene TRBD1, 5 bases. The germline gives CDR1 MGHDK, CDR2 SYGVNS. There are 16 residues in the CDR3. V dropped 1 base and J dropped 7 bases, with 14 bases sitting between them. The CDR3 is CASSEWGGRGNSPLHF. Here the CDR3 DNA reads TGTGCCAGCAGTGAATGGGGGGGACGAGGGAATTCACCCCTCCACTTT.

This chain uses TRBV28 with TRBJ2-2, with 9 bases fitting TRBD1. With V trimmed by 5 bases and J by 4 bases, 11 bases remained unmatched. Looked up from germline, CDR1 is MDHEN and CDR2 is SYDVKM. CDR3 length: 17 amino acids. The CDR3: CASSPWATGGSTGELFF. The CDR3 DNA follows: TGTGCCAGCAGTCCTTGGGCGACAGGGGGAAGCACCGGGGAGCTGTTTTTT.

The chain recombines TRBV30 with TRBJ2-7; 7 bases agree with TRBD1. V was pared by 3 bases and J by 6 bases, with 8 bases of the junction left unmatched. This CDR3 is 13 amino acids long. Germline V lookup: CDR1 GTSNPN, CDR2 SVGIG (reference sequence). The CDR3 loop is CAWSWTGVGEQYF. The CDR3 nucleotides read TGTGCCTGGAGCTGGACAGGAGTTGGCGAGCAGTACTTC.

The chain joins TRBV7-2 to TRBJ1-5, with D hard to call. This CDR3 comprises 14 residues. V gave up 6 bases and J gave up 4 bases, with 13 bases separating them. Germline V gene sequence: CDR1 SGHTA, CDR2 FQGNSA. CDR3 loop: CASSTGWTNQPQHF. The DNA of the CDR3 is TGTGCCAGCAGTACCGGGTGGACGAATCAGCCCCAGCATTTT. The whole variable domain, filled in from reference TRBV7-2 and TRBJ1-5, reads GAGVSQSPSNKVTEKGKDVELRCDPISGHTALYWYRQSLGQGLEFLIYFQGNSAPDKSGLPSDRFSAERTGGSVSTLTIQRTQQEDSAVYLCASSTGWTNQPQHFGDGTRLSIL.

This chain links TRBV5-1 with TRBJ1-1; D not certain. Germline CDR1 SGHRS, CDR2 YFSETQ. CDR3 size: 13 residues. Trimming took 4 bases from V and 3 from J, leaving 10 bases between them. CDR3 residues: CASSAQEDTEAFF. CDR3 in DNA: TGCGCCAGCAGCGCCCAGGAGGACACTGAAGCTTTCTTT. Complete variable domain (other parts from reference TRBV5-1 and TRBJ1-1): KAGVTQTPRYLIKTRGQQVTLSCSPISGHRSVSWYQQTPGQGLQFLFEYFSETQRNKGNFPGRFSGRQFSNSRSEMNVSTLELGDSALYLCASSAQEDTEAFFGQGTRLTVV.

The chain couples TRBV24-1 to TRBJ1-5; no definite D call. The CDR3 covers 13 residues. Trimming stripped 1 base from V and 15 bases from J, with 15 bases between. In germline, CDR1 is KGHDR, CDR2 SFDVKD. CDR3 in amino acids: CATSDFRKGGLHF. The DNA for the CDR3 is TGTGCCACCAGTGATTTTAGAAAGGGAGGCTTGCATTTT.

V gene TRBV11-3 combines with J gene TRBJ1-4; TRBD1 matches 8 bases. This CDR3 region has 14 residues. The V gene end was trimmed by 5 bases and the J gene end by 7 bases; junction bases not matched to a gene: 6. From germline, CDR1 is SGHNT and CDR2 YENEEA. The CDR3 nucleotides read TGTGCCAGCAGCACCGGACAGGGAAGTGAAAAACTGTTTTTT. Its translation: CASSTGQGSEKLFF.

The gene calls are TRBV5-1 and TRBJ2-7; TRBD1 matches 7 bases. J gave up 2 bases and V 1 base, and 9 bases lay outside the gene matches. Germline V lookup: CDR1 SGHRS, CDR2 YFSETQ. This CDR3 is 16 amino acids long. The CDR3: CASSLRAVGTAYEQYF. The CDR3 DNA reads TGCGCCAGCAGCTTGAGGGCCGTCGGGACAGCCTACGAGCAGTACTTC.

This chain joins TRBV7-2 and TRBJ2-7, with TRBD1 matching 7 bases. V gave up 5 bases and J gave up 4 bases; unmatched junction bases: 11. Germline V gene sequence: CDR1 SGHTA, CDR2 FQGNSA. CDR3 size: 15 residues. In nucleotides, the CDR3 is TGTGCCAGCAGCCCACGACAGGGAACGTCTTACGAGCAGTACTTC. Translated: CASSPRQGTSYEQYF.